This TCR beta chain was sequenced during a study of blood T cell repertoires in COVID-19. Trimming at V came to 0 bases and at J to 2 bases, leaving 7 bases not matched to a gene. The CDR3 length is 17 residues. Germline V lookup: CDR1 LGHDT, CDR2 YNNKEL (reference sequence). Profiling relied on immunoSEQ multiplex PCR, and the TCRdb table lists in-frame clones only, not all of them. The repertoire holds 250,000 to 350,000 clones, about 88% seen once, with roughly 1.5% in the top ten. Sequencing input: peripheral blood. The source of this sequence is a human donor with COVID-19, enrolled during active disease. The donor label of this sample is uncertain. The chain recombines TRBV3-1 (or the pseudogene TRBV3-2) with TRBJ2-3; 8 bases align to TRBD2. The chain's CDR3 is CASSQDLGGLDTDTQYF. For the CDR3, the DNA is TGTGCCAGCAGCCAAGATCTCGGGGGACTAGACACAGATACGCAGTATTTT.